The 14 T cell receptor beta chains below all came from one sample that was sequenced in a study of CD8+ T cells in alopecia areata. Extraction and reverse transcription of RNA yielded cDNA as the sequencing template. The assay was immunoSEQ multiplex PCR, and TCRdb's table has in-frame clones only and misses some. Counted here are 160,000 or so clones, 65% to 75% occurring once; the ten biggest clones make up around 10%. Source: CD8+ T cells sorted from blood, taken at week 0. The source is a human donor with alopecia areata.

The gene calls are TRBV30 and TRBJ1-2, with no clear D. Trimming cost V 0 bases and J 6 bases, with 17 bases left between them. Germline CDR1 GTSNPN, CDR2 SVGIG (reference sequence). The CDR3 is made up of 15 amino acids. In DNA form, the CDR3 reads TGTGCCTGGAGTGTTTCTCGGTCCCATATTAATGGCTACACCTTC. Its translation: CAWSVSRSHINGYTF.

V is TRBV30 and J is TRBJ2-3; D remains unclear. Trimming removed 3 bases from V and 6 bases from J, with 13 bases in between. Germline CDR1 GTSNPN, CDR2 SVGIG (reference sequence). The CDR3 sequence is 13 residues long. CDR3 in DNA: TGTGCCTGGAGCACCGGGCGTGGGGATACGCAGTATTTT. This gives the protein CAWSTGRGDTQYF. The full variable domain, its missing parts supplied by reference TRBV30 and TRBJ2-3, is SQTIHQWPATLVQPVGSPLSLECTVEGTSNPNLYWYRQAAGRGLQLLFYSVGIGQISSEVPQNLSASRPQDRQFILSSKKLLLSDSGFYLCAWSTGRGDTQYFGPGTRLTVL.

This chain links TRBV30 with TRBJ2-1; 9 bases are shared with TRBD1. The germline V gene has CDR1 GTSNPN and CDR2 SVGIG (reference sequence). The CDR3 spans 16 residues. Trimming at V came to 2 bases and at J to 5 bases, leaving 10 bases not matched to a gene. CDR3 region: CAWSNTGQGLNNEQFF. For the CDR3, the DNA is TGTGCCTGGAGTAATACTGGACAGGGGCTGAACAATGAGCAGTTCTTC. Looking up the rest from reference TRBV30 and TRBJ2-1 gives the full variable domain: SQTIHQWPATLVQPVGSPLSLECTVEGTSNPNLYWYRQAAGRGLQLLFYSVGIGQISSEVPQNLSASRPQDRQFILSSKKLLLSDSGFYLCAWSNTGQGLNNEQFFGPGTRLTVL.

In DNA form, the CDR3 reads TGTGCCATCTGGGCAGGTTCCAATCAGCCCCAGCATTTT. Translated: CAIWAGSNQPQHF. The chain couples TRBV10-3 to TRBJ1-5; D ambiguous. Trimming took off 8 bases at V and 3 bases at J, with 11 bases between the two ends. The CDR3 loop spans 13 amino acids. Germline CDR1 reads ENHRY; CDR2 reads SYGVKD.

This rearrangement joins TRBV2 to TRBJ2-2; D may be TRBD2 (6 bases). Trimming took 7 bases from V and 6 from J, leaving 15 bases between them. The CDR3 loop spans 14 amino acids. Germline CDR1 and CDR2: SNHLY and FYNNEI. The CDR3 loop reads CASNGLIGAGELFF. In DNA form, the CDR3 reads TGTGCCAGCAACGGACTAATTGGCGCCGGGGAGCTGTTTTTT.

This clone occurred a few times. The chain links TRBV2 to TRBJ1-5; no definite D call. This CDR3 comprises 15 residues. V was pared by 8 bases and J by 0 bases, with 14 bases between. CDR1 SNHLY and CDR2 FYNNEI come from the germline V gene. CDR3 loop: CASATRPVSNQPQHF. The CDR3, as DNA: TGTGCCAGCGCGACCAGACCCGTTAGCAATCAGCCCCAGCATTTT.

V gene TRBV29-1 combines with J gene TRBJ2-7, with a possible D match to TRBD2 (6 bases). Trimming removed 1 base from V and 4 bases from J, with 17 bases in between. Germline lookup yields CDR1 SQVTM and CDR2 ANQGSEA. This CDR3 contains 15 residues. The CDR3 sequence is CSVEVSGQPAYEQYF. The CDR3 coding sequence is TGCAGCGTTGAAGTTAGCGGCCAGCCAGCGTACGAGCAGTACTTC.

This clone was seen once. This CDR3 reads CASRARQEQFF. The CDR3 region has the DNA TGTGCCAGCAGGGCAAGACAAGAGCAGTTCTTC. V gene TRBV2 combines with J gene TRBJ2-1; D ambiguous. This CDR3 spans 11 amino acids. V was pared by 6 bases and J by 10 bases, with 10 bases between. Germline assignment: CDR1 SNHLY and CDR2 FYNNEI.

As DNA, the CDR3 is TGTGCCAGCAGTGGGACAGGGGGCACTGAAGCTTTCTTT. Encoded protein: CASSGTGGTEAFF. The chain combines TRBV2 with TRBJ1-1; TRBD1 agrees at 10 bases. The junction had 0 bases not matched to a gene; V was cut back by 4 bases and J by 4 bases. Germline V gene lookup returns CDR1 SNHLY and CDR2 FYNNEI. CDR3 length: 13 amino acids. Drawing the rest from reference TRBV2 and TRBJ1-1, the complete variable domain is EPEVTQTPSHQVTQMGQEVILRCVPISNHLYFYWYRQILGQKVEFLVSFYNNEISEKSEIFDDQFSVERPDGSNFTLKIRSTKLEDSAMYFCASSGTGGTEAFFGQGTRLTVV.

The chain joins TRBV27 to TRBJ1-2, with TRBD1 as a possible D gene (6 bases). CDR3 length equals 16 residues. The ends were cut back, 6 bases at V and 3 bases at J, with 20 bases in the middle. In germline, CDR1 is MNHEY, CDR2 SMNVEV (reference sequence). The DNA for the CDR3 is TGTGCCAGCAGCCGCTCTGGGGGGGGGCAGCACTATGGCTACACCTTC. Its protein is CASSRSGGGQHYGYTF.

J is TRBJ2-2 and V is TRBV7-9; TRBD1 is a possible D gene (5 bases). Germline V lookup: CDR1 SEHNR, CDR2 FQNEAQ (reference sequence). The CDR3 runs 14 residues. Trimming stripped 6 bases from V and 6 bases from J, with 14 bases between. The CDR3 reads CASRPRVGAGELFF. The DNA for the CDR3 is TGTGCCAGCAGGCCAAGAGTAGGGGCCGGGGAGCTGTTTTTT.

This clone was seen once. The chain carries TRBV6-5 and TRBJ2-5, with a weak D call TRBD2 (7 bases). There are 14 residues in the CDR3. CDR1 and CDR2 from the germline V gene are MNHEY and SVGAGI. V dropped 7 bases and J dropped 5 bases, with 17 bases sitting between them. CDR3 in amino acids: CASIRGAGDETQYF. CDR3 in DNA: TGTGCCAGCATTCGGGGGGCGGGAGATGAGACCCAGTACTTC.

The rearrangement links TRBV5-6 to TRBJ2-5; perhaps TRBD2 as D (6 bases). CDR1 is SGHDT and CDR2 is YYEEEE in the germline V gene. There are 15 residues in the CDR3. The V and J ends lost 2 bases and 5 bases respectively, with 16 bases between them. The CDR3 region is CASSFSIGSGETQYF. The CDR3 DNA sequence: TGTGCCAGCAGCTTTTCTATCGGGAGCGGGGAGACCCAGTACTTC.

CDR3 nucleotide sequence: TGTGCCAGTAGTTCCCCACAGCGCGAGCAGTACTTC. Residues: CASSSPQREQYF. The chain joins TRBV19 to TRBJ2-7; D gene unclear. V dropped 5 bases and J dropped 6 bases, with 11 bases sitting between them. The CDR3 loop spans 12 amino acids. The germline V gene encodes CDR1 LNHDA and CDR2 SQIVND (reference sequence).